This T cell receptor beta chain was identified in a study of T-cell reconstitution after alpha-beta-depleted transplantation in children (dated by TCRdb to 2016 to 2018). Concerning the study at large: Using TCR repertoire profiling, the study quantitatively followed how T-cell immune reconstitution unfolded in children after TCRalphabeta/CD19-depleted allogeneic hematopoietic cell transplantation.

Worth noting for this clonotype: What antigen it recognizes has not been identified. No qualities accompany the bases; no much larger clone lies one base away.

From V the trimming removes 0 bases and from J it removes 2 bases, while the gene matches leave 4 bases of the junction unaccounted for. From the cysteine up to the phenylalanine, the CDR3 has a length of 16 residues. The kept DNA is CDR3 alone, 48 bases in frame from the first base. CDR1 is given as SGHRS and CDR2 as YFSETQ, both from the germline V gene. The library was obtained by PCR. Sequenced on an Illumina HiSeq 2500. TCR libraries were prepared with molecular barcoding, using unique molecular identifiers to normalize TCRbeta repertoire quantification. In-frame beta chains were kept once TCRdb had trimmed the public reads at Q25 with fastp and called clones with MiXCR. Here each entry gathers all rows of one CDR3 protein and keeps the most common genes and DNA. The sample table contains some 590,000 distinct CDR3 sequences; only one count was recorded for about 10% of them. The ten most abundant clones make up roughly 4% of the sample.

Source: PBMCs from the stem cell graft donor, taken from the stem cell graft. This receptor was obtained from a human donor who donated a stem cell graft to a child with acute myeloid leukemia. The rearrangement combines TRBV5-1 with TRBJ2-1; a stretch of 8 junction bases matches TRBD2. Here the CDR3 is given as CASSLGVAGTYNEQFF. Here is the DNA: TGCGCCAGCAGCTTGGGGGTAGCGGGAACCTACAATGAGCAGTTCTTC.